These 26 T cell receptor beta chains originate from one sample sequenced in a study of radiotherapy plus CTLA-4 blockade in lung cancer. Profiled with immunoSEQ multiplex PCR; TCRdb holds only in-frame clones, not every one. The sample carries tens of thousands of clones, around 84% recorded once. This sample comprised peripheral blood, obtained from a patient treated with radiotherapy plus ipilimumab. The source is a human donor with non-small cell lung cancer that progressed on radiotherapy plus ipilimumab.

The chain has TRBV7-2 and TRBJ1-2; 9 nucleotides match TRBD1. Trimming cost V 3 bases and J 6 bases; bases outside gene matches: 5. Germline V gene lookup returns CDR1 SGHTA and CDR2 FQGNSA. The CDR3 has 14 amino acids. In nucleotides, the CDR3 is TGTGCCAGCAGCTTCAGGGACAGGGAAAATGGCTACACCTTC. Translation: CASSFRDRENGYTF.

This clone was seen only a few times. V gene TRBV4-2 combines with J gene TRBJ2-7; D not resolved. The CDR3 totals 14 residues. V was shortened by 3 bases and J by 1 base, with 10 bases between the two germline ends. From germline, CDR1 is LGHNA and CDR2 YNFKEQ. CDR3 nucleotide sequence: TGTGCCAGCAGCCAGAAGACCCTGTCCTACGAGCAGTACTTC. The encoded protein is CASSQKTLSYEQYF.

The V gene is TRBV10-3, the J gene TRBJ1-2; 8 bases are a match to TRBD1. Germline V CDR1 and CDR2: ENHRY, SYGVKD. Losses at the gene ends were 10 bases for V and 2 bases for J; bases not matched to a gene: 15. The CDR3 extends over 16 amino acids. The CDR3 is CATAKFGQGVNYGYTF. In DNA, the CDR3 is TGTGCCACCGCCAAGTTTGGACAGGGAGTGAACTATGGCTACACCTTC.

The genes are TRBV7-2 and TRBJ2-4; a weak D match, TRBD2 (6 bases). The CDR3 runs 17 residues. Germline V gives CDR1 SGHTA, CDR2 FQGNSA. Trimming cost V 0 bases and J 0 bases, with 12 bases left between them. The CDR3 region has the DNA TGTGCCAGCAGCTTAGCTAGCGCGGGGCTAGCCAAAAACATTCAGTACTTC. Translated, it gives CASSLASAGLAKNIQYF.

DNA for the CDR3: TGTGCCAGTAGTATGGTGGGGTTGTGGGGAGAGGGTCAGCCCCAGCATTTT. Amino acid sequence: CASSMVGLWGEGQPQHF. The chain employs TRBV19 and TRBJ1-5; D not resolved. There are 17 residues in the CDR3. Germline V gene sequence: CDR1 LNHDA, CDR2 SQIVND (reference sequence). V was clipped by 3 bases and J by 6 bases, with 21 bases between them.

J is TRBJ2-1 and V is TRBV5-6; D gene ambiguous. Trimming cost V 7 bases and J 0 bases, with 14 bases left between them. The CDR3 has 15 amino acids. Germline CDR1 is SGHDT and CDR2 is YYEEEE. The CDR3 loop is CASQPVLHSYNEQFF. The CDR3 region has the DNA TGTGCCAGCCAGCCAGTGTTGCACTCCTACAATGAGCAGTTCTTC.

The V call is TRBV29-1, the J call TRBJ1-2, with 7 bases aligning to TRBD1. The CDR3 totals 11 residues. Looked up from germline, CDR1 is SQVTM and CDR2 is ANQGSEA. The J segment lost 8 bases and the V segment lost 6 bases, leaving 6 bases of the junction unmatched. CDR3 sequence reads: CSVQGGDGYTF. In nucleotides, the CDR3 is TGCAGCGTCCAGGGGGGTGACGGCTACACCTTC.

This chain uses TRBV5-4 with TRBJ1-5; possibly TRBD1 for D (6 bases). Per the germline V gene, CDR1 is SGHNT and CDR2 is YYREEE (reference sequence). V was shortened by 1 base and J by 8 bases, with 10 bases between the two germline ends. The length of the CDR3 is 13 residues. CDR3 bases: TGTGCCAGCAGCTTGTCGGAGGGGGAGCCCCAGCATTTT. It translates to CASSLSEGEPQHF.

V is TRBV18 and J is TRBJ2-2, with no clear D. Looked up from germline, CDR1 is KGHSH and CDR2 is LQKENI. V lost 4 bases and J lost 2, with 14 bases in between. The CDR3 runs 16 residues. The CDR3 DNA follows: TGTGCCAGCTCACATCTCCCAGACACAAACACCGGGGAGCTGTTTTTT. Its protein product is CASSHLPDTNTGELFF.

This clone was counted only a few times. This chain joins TRBV7-9 and TRBJ2-7; 8 positions agree with TRBD1. CDR1 and CDR2 (germline): SEHNR, FQNEAQ (reference sequence). Trimming at V came to 5 bases and at J to 8 bases, leaving 11 bases not matched to a gene. The CDR3 has 14 amino acids. CDR3 in amino acids: CASSTDRAPIQQYF. The CDR3 coding sequence is TGTGCCAGCAGCACGGACAGGGCCCCCATCCAGCAGTACTTC.

This sequence joins TRBV6-5 and TRBJ1-1, with 7 bases lining up with TRBD1. The trim removed 6 bases at V and 3 bases at J, leaving 7 bases unmatched. Looked up from germline, CDR1 is MNHEY and CDR2 is SVGAGI. CDR3 size: 14 residues. CDR3 nucleotides: TGTGCCAGCAGGCGACACGGACAGGACACTGAAGCTTTCTTT. It translates to CASRRHGQDTEAFF.

The chain carries TRBV12-5 and TRBJ1-5; the match to TRBD1 covers 8 bases. Trimming removed 0 bases from V and 7 bases from J; junction bases left unmatched: 5. CDR1 LGHNT and CDR2 FRNRAP come from the germline V gene. The CDR3 consists of 15 residues. Here the CDR3 reads CASGLVGTGRQPQHF. The CDR3 DNA sequence: TGTGCTAGTGGTTTGGTGGGGACAGGTAGGCAGCCCCAGCATTTT.

V gene TRBV5-5 combines with J gene TRBJ2-7; 7 bases line up with TRBD1. The ends lost 4 bases at V and 2 bases at J; junction bases unmatched: 6. The germline V gene has CDR1 SGHKS and CDR2 YYEKEE (reference sequence). This CDR3 is 14 amino acids long. This chain's CDR3 is CASSRDSGTYEQYF. In DNA form, the CDR3 reads TGTGCCAGCAGCCGGGACAGTGGGACCTACGAGCAGTACTTC.

The CDR3 DNA reads as TGTGCCAGCTCAGCGGGACAAAGCTCCTACGAGCAGTACTTC. Translation gives CASSAGQSSYEQYF. The gene calls are TRBV18 and TRBJ2-7; possibly TRBD1 or TRBD2 for D (6 bases each). With 5 bases removed from V and 0 bases from J, the gap between germline ends came to 11 bases. CDR1 is KGHSH and CDR2 is LQKENI in the germline V gene. The CDR3 runs to 14 residues.

CDR3 region: CASSSQGGTEAFF. The CDR3 nucleotides read TGTGCCAGCAGCTCTCAGGGGGGAACTGAAGCTTTCTTT. V is TRBV7-3 and J is TRBJ1-1, with 7 bases fitting TRBD1. The CDR3 length is 13 residues. The V segment lost 4 bases and the J segment 5 bases; nucleotides outside the gene matches: 4. CDR1 and CDR2 from the germline V gene are SGHTA and FQGTGA.

The V call is TRBV28, the J call TRBJ2-2; no firm D call. This CDR3 contains 15 residues. The V gene lost 1 base and the J gene lost 7 bases, with 13 bases spanning the gap. CDR1 is MDHEN, CDR2 SYDVKM, per germline. CDR3 loop: CASSLSWVGNGELFF. DNA of the CDR3: TGTGCCAGCAGTTTATCCTGGGTTGGCAACGGGGAGCTGTTTTTT.

The rearrangement joins TRBV5-5 to TRBJ2-4, with a tentative D call TRBD1 (6 bases). Trimming shortened V by 3 bases and J by 0 bases, and 16 bases separated the two germline ends. In germline, CDR1 is SGHKS, CDR2 YYEKEE (reference sequence). The CDR3 has 17 amino acids. CDR3 coding DNA: TGTGCCAGCAGCTCCTTGGGGGCCGGGGTAGCCAAAAACATTCAGTACTTC. Its protein is CASSSLGAGVAKNIQYF.

The rearrangement joins TRBV4-3 to TRBJ1-5, with D possibly being TRBD1 (6 bases). The CDR3 is 17 residues long. V was trimmed by 2 bases and J by 4 bases, leaving 18 bases between them. Germline V gives CDR1 LGHNA, CDR2 YSLEER. The CDR3 protein is CASSQCEFGTPNQPQHF. CDR3 nucleotides: TGCGCCAGCAGCCAATGCGAGTTTGGGACACCGAATCAGCCCCAGCATTTT.

The rearrangement uses TRBV28 and TRBJ2-7, with D tentatively TRBD1 (5 bases). Germline V CDR1 and CDR2: MDHEN, SYDVKM. Trimming removed 6 bases from V and 0 bases from J, with 9 bases in between. This CDR3 comprises 13 residues. The CDR3 sequence is CASRGQGSYEQYF. Here the CDR3 DNA reads TGTGCCAGCAGAGGGCAGGGCTCCTACGAGCAGTACTTC.

J is TRBJ1-5 and V is TRBV12-5; 7 bases fit TRBD1. CDR3 length equals 18 residues. Unmatched junction bases numbered 18, after V lost 5 bases and J lost 5 bases. Germline assignment: CDR1 LGHNT and CDR2 FRNRAP. The CDR3 sequence is CASGLERGLPTGDQPQHF. The CDR3 DNA sequence: TGTGCTAGTGGTCTAGAGAGGGGGCTCCCGACGGGAGATCAGCCCCAGCATTTT.

The rearrangement links TRBV5-4 to TRBJ2-1; 8 nucleotides align to TRBD2. The ends lost 1 base at V and 0 bases at J; junction bases unmatched: 6. The CDR3 spans 17 residues. Germline V lookup: CDR1 SGHNT, CDR2 YYREEE (reference sequence). This CDR3 reads CASSLFGGGSSYNEQFF. The DNA of the CDR3 is TGTGCCAGCAGCTTGTTCGGCGGGGGGAGCTCCTACAATGAGCAGTTCTTC.

V and J are TRBV2 and TRBJ2-3; 8 bases match TRBD2. CDR1 and CDR2 (germline): SNHLY, FYNNEI. V was clipped by 3 bases and J by 4 bases; unmatched bases: 6. CDR3 length equals 15 residues. CDR3 nucleotides: TGTGCCAGCAGTGAGGTCTTGCGGGAGGCAGATACGCAGTATTTT. Protein: CASSEVLREADTQYF.

A few counts support this clone. The chain combines TRBV28 with TRBJ2-3; D call uncertain. Per the germline V gene, CDR1 is MDHEN and CDR2 is SYDVKM. The CDR3 is 17 residues long. With 4 bases removed from V and 0 bases from J, the gap between germline ends came to 17 bases. CDR3 amino acids: CASSSPIGLASTDTQYF. CDR3 nucleotides: TGTGCCAGCAGTTCCCCCATTGGCCTTGCTAGCACAGATACGCAGTATTTT.

This chain connects TRBV12-5 to TRBJ2-2; tentatively, D is TRBD1 (6 bases). Trimming removed 5 bases at V and 6 bases at J, with 22 bases between. Germline V lookup: CDR1 LGHNT, CDR2 FRNRAP. The CDR3 has 17 amino acids. In nucleotides, the CDR3 is TGTGCTAGTGGTATTTACCCCGGACAGTTTAGCCCCGGGGAGCTGTTTTTT. It yields the protein CASGIYPGQFSPGELFF.

The chain combines TRBV6-5 with TRBJ2-5; 9 positions agree with TRBD2. With the DNA end fitting TRBJ2-7 better, the J assignment may be wrong. Germline V lookup: CDR1 MNHEY, CDR2 SVGAGI. CDR3 length: 16 residues. Written as DNA, the CDR3 is TGTGCCAGCAGTTATTATCGAGCGGGAGGTCCCTACGAGCAGTACTTC. Encoded protein: CASSYYRAGGPYEQYF.

The gene calls are TRBV6-1 and TRBJ2-3; unclear D gene. CDR1 is MNHNS and CDR2 is SASEGT in the germline V gene. This CDR3 spans 13 amino acids. The germline V and J ends were trimmed by 2 bases and 5 bases, with 8 bases remaining between them. Here the CDR3 reads CASSEWPLDTQYF. The CDR3 DNA sequence: TGTGCCAGCAGTGAATGGCCATTAGATACGCAGTATTTT.